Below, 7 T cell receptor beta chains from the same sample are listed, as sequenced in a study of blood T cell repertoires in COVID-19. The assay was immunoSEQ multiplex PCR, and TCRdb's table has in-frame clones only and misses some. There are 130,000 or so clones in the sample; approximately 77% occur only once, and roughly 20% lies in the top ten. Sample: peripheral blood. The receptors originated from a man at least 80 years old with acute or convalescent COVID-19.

CDR3 protein: CASSFAGREYYEQYF. The CDR3 nucleotides are TGTGCCAGCAGCTTTGCCGGCCGGGAGTACTACGAGCAGTACTTC. The V call is TRBV5-6, the J call TRBJ2-7; D perhaps matches TRBD2 (6 bases). V dropped 2 bases and J dropped 3 bases, with 15 bases sitting between them. CDR1 and CDR2 from the germline V gene are SGHDT and YYEEEE. CDR3 length: 15 amino acids.

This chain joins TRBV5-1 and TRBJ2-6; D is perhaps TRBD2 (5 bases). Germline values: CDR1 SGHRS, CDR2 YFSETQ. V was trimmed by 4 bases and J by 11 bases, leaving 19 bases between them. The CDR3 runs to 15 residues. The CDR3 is CASSLGGQVSDVLTF. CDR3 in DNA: TGCGCCAGCAGCCTGGGCGGGCAGGTTAGTGACGTCCTGACTTTC.

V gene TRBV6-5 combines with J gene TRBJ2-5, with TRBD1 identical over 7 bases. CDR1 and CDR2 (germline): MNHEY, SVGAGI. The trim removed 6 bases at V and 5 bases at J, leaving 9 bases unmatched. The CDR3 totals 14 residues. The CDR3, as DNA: TGTGCCAGCAGCACAACAGGGGTGGGGGAGACCCAGTACTTC. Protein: CASSTTGVGETQYF.

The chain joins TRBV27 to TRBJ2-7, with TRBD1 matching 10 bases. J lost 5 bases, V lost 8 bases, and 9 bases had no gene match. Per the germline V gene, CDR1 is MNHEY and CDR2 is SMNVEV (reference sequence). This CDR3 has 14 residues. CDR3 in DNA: TGTGCCAGCCGGGGACAGGGGAAGGTCCACGAGCAGTACTTC. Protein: CASRGQGKVHEQYF.

The CDR3 sequence is CSVDEDEQFF. The CDR3 DNA reads as TGCAGCGTTGATGAGGATGAGCAGTTCTTC. This chain uses TRBV29-1 with TRBJ2-1; no firm D call. Trimming removed 3 bases at V and 8 bases at J, with 5 bases between. The CDR3 is made up of 10 amino acids. Germline V CDR1 and CDR2: SQVTM, ANQGSEA.

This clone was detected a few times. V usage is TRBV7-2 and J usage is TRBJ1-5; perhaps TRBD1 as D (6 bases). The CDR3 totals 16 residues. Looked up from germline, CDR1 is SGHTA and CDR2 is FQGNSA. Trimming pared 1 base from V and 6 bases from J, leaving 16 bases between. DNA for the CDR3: TGTGCCAGCAGCTTAGAGGGTGTCACAGGGAGTCAGCCCCAGCATTTT. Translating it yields CASSLEGVTGSQPQHF.

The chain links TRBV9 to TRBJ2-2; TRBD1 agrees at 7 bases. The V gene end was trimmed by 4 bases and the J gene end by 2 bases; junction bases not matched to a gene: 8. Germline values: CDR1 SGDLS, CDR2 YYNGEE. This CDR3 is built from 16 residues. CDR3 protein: CASSSPGGRNTGELFF. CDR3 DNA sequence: TGTGCCAGCAGCTCCCCAGGGGGACGTAACACCGGGGAGCTGTTTTTT. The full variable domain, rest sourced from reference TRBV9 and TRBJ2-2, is DSGVTQTPKHLITATGQRVTLRCSPRSGDLSVYWYQQSLDQGLQFLIQYYNGEERAKGNILERFSAQQFPDLHSELNLSSLELGDSALYFCASSSPGGRNTGELFFGEGSRLTVL.